The 22 T cell receptor beta chains listed next were all sequenced from one sample in a study of T-cell memory formation after mild COVID-19 (dated by TCRdb to the early 2020s). Library creation used 5' RACE. The reads were generated on an Illumina NovaSeq 6000. Starting from the raw public reads, TCRdb applied fastp trimming at Q25, assembled clones with MiXCR and retained in-frame beta chains. Here each entry gathers all rows of one CDR3 protein and keeps the most common genes and DNA. For this sample there are 560,000 or so distinct CDR3 sequences; around 15% appear just once. The ten largest clones represent approximately 8.1% of the sample. The source material was PBMCs or a T cell subset sorted from them (not recorded which). These receptors were taken from an adult woman who had mild COVID-19 (a few samples of this study predate the infection). The sample titles of this study are shuffled in the database, so cell type and time point are left out; the donor was told from shared clones.

This clonotype has just a few counts. CDR3 in DNA: TGTGCCAGCAGAAGCAGGGGACAGGTCAACAATGAGCAGTTCTTC. Amino acid sequence: CASRSRGQVNNEQFF. The chain combines TRBV28 with TRBJ2-1, with 8 bases aligning to TRBD1. This CDR3 region has 15 residues. Germline-derived CDR1 and CDR2 are MDHEN and SYDVKM. Trimming took 6 bases from V and 5 from J; bases not matched to a gene: 9.

This clonotype occurred a few times. This chain links TRBV3-1 with TRBJ2-4; D ambiguous. V lost 0 bases, J lost 6 bases, and 3 bases lay in between. This CDR3 contains 12 residues. Germline V gene data show CDR1 as LGHDT and CDR2 as YNNKEL (reference sequence). The CDR3 DNA reads TGTGCCAGCAGCCAAGAAGGAAACATTCAGTACTTC. Amino acid sequence: CASSQEGNIQYF.

This clonotype was detected a few times. The chain couples TRBV7-3 to TRBJ1-2; the match to TRBD1 covers 7 bases. Germline lookup yields CDR1 SGHTA and CDR2 FQGTGA. The V segment lost 5 bases and the J segment 1 base; nucleotides outside the gene matches: 10. CDR3 size: 16 residues. The CDR3 DNA is TGTGCCAGCAGCAAATCAGGGACAGCCCTTAACTATGGCTACACCTTC. This sequence encodes CASSKSGTALNYGYTF.

This clonotype turned up a few times. The rearrangement links TRBV18 to TRBJ1-2; D unclear. Germline V gene lookup returns CDR1 KGHSH and CDR2 LQKENI. CDR3 length: 12 amino acids. V lost 0 bases and J 8 bases, leaving 7 bases between the germline ends. As DNA, the CDR3 is TGTGCCAGCTCACCACCTATGGGCGGCTACACCTTC. This translates into CASSPPMGGYTF.

This clonotype has only a few counts. This chain links TRBV4-1 with TRBJ2-3; D remains unclear. V shed 1 base and J shed 2 bases, with 10 bases lying between them. The CDR3 is 15 residues long. The germline V gene encodes CDR1 MGHRA and CDR2 YSYEKL. CDR3 DNA sequence: TGCGCCAGCAGCCAAGGCGAACAGTTCACAGATACGCAGTATTTT. Protein sequence: CASSQGEQFTDTQYF.

The chain employs TRBV7-8 and TRBJ2-2; 7 bases agree with TRBD2. With V trimmed by 5 bases and J by 6 bases, 6 bases remained unmatched. Germline CDR1 and CDR2: SGHVS and FQNEAQ. The CDR3 length is 14 residues. In nucleotides, the CDR3 is TGTGCCAGCAGCCACCGGGAGGTCGCCGGGGAGCTGTTTTTT. Its translation is CASSHREVAGELFF.

The V and J genes are TRBV24-1 and TRBJ2-3, with D uncertain. V gave up 5 bases and J gave up 1 base, with 12 bases separating them. Germline CDR1 is KGHDR and CDR2 is SFDVKD. This CDR3 spans 15 amino acids. CDR3 region: CATSVSGTRTDTQYF. DNA of the CDR3: TGTGCCACCAGTGTATCTGGCACCCGCACAGATACGCAGTATTTT.

The chain combines TRBV11-2 with TRBJ2-1, with a possible D match to TRBD2 (7 bases). Trimming took off 5 bases at V and 4 bases at J, with 18 bases between the two ends. This CDR3 comprises 16 residues. The germline CDR1 and CDR2 sequences are SGHAT and FQNNGV. This chain's CDR3 is CASSPIRGGRYNEQFF. The CDR3, as DNA: TGTGCCAGCAGCCCGATTAGGGGGGGGAGGTACAATGAGCAGTTCTTC.

The chain uses TRBV15 and TRBJ2-3, with 7 bases fitting TRBD2. The CDR3 loop spans 17 amino acids. V lost 0 bases and J lost 2; bases outside the gene matches: 8. Germline CDR1 and CDR2: LNHNV and YYDKDF (reference sequence). This CDR3 reads CATSRDWASGATDTQYF. The CDR3 nucleotides are TGTGCCACCAGCAGAGATTGGGCTAGCGGTGCCACAGATACGCAGTATTTT. The variable domain in full, completed from reference TRBV15 and TRBJ2-3, reads DAMVIQNPRYQVTQFGKPVTLSCSQTLNHNVMYWYQQKSSQAPKLLFHYYDKDFNNEADTPDNFQSRRPNTSFCFLDIRSPGLGDTAMYLCATSRDWASGATDTQYFGPGTRLTVL.

This clonotype was seen a handful of times. This chain uses TRBV20-1 with TRBJ2-7, with D perhaps matching TRBD2 (5 bases). Germline V gene lookup returns CDR1 DFQATT and CDR2 SNEGSKA (reference sequence). V gave up 5 bases and J gave up 3 bases, with 11 bases separating them. This CDR3 has 12 residues. The CDR3 loop reads CSAPAGIYEQYF. DNA for the CDR3: TGCAGTGCTCCAGCCGGGATCTACGAGCAGTACTTC.

The genes are TRBV5-1 and TRBJ1-1; 9 positions match TRBD1. The CDR3 loop spans 16 amino acids. Germline assignment: CDR1 SGHRS and CDR2 YFSETQ. V shed 4 bases, J shed 5 bases, and the junction held 12 bases outside the gene matches. CDR3 coding DNA: TGCGCCAGCAGCCTAGATTACCGACAGGGGGGAACTGAAGCTTTCTTT. Residues: CASSLDYRQGGTEAFF.

V is TRBV6-5 and J is TRBJ2-7, with TRBD2 matching over 7 bases. CDR1 is MNHEY, CDR2 SVGAGI, per germline. V gave up 2 bases and J gave up 2 bases; unmatched junction bases: 6. The CDR3 contains 15 residues. CDR3 region: CASSYGRGDAYEQYF. The CDR3 coding sequence is TGTGCCAGCAGTTACGGTCGGGGGGACGCCTACGAGCAGTACTTC.

This clonotype was found a few times. This chain uses TRBV5-1 with TRBJ2-5; D gene unclear. Germline CDR1 reads SGHRS; CDR2 reads YFSETQ. V lost 0 bases and J lost 0, with 6 bases in between. The CDR3 has 14 residues. The CDR3 nucleotides read TGCGCCAGCAGCTTGGACAGCCACCAAGAGACCCAGTACTTC. Its protein product is CASSLDSHQETQYF.

This clonotype has a count of ten or more. This rearrangement joins TRBV29-1 to TRBJ2-3; D is possibly TRBD1 (6 bases). The CDR3 consists of 15 residues. Trimming took off 5 bases at V and 0 bases at J, with 15 bases between the two ends. Germline V gene data show CDR1 as SQVTM and CDR2 as ANQGSEA. CDR3 in DNA: TGCAGCGTTACTCCGCAGGGGAAGAGCACAGATACGCAGTATTTT. Translated: CSVTPQGKSTDTQYF.

This clonotype has ten or more counts. The chain combines TRBV6-2 or TRBV6-3 with TRBJ1-5; D is ambiguous. CDR1 and CDR2 from the germline V gene are MNHEY and SVGEGT. CDR3 length: 14 residues. V gave up 4 bases and J gave up 2 bases, with 9 bases separating them. CDR3 amino acids: CASSSYSGNQPQHF. Written as DNA, the CDR3 is TGTGCCAGCAGTTCTTACAGTGGCAATCAGCCCCAGCATTTT.

The table lists this clonotype with a few counts. The chain is built from TRBV18 and TRBJ2-6; unclear D gene. The germline gives CDR1 KGHSH, CDR2 LQKENI. This CDR3 contains 13 residues. Between the trimmed V and J ends, which lost 0 bases and 9 bases, there was a span of 6 bases. The CDR3 sequence: CASSPPPGNVLTF. In DNA, the CDR3 is TGTGCCAGCTCACCACCGCCAGGCAACGTCCTGACTTTC. The entire variable domain, with the rest obtained from reference TRBV18 and TRBJ2-6, is as follows: NAGVMQNPRHLVRRRGQEARLRCSPMKGHSHVYWYRQLPEEGLKFMVYLQKENIIDESGMPKERFSAEFPKEGPSILRIQQVVRGDSAAYFCASSPPPGNVLTFGAGSRLTVL.

This clonotype was seen a handful of times. The rearrangement joins TRBV4-3 to TRBJ2-1, with TRBD2 matching 10 bases. The CDR3 consists of 16 residues. The V gene's germline CDR1 is LGHNA and CDR2 YSLEER. The V gene end was trimmed by 2 bases and the J gene end by 14 bases; junction bases not matched to a gene: 15. The CDR3 reads CASSQLPLAGDRVEFF. The CDR3 DNA reads as TGCGCCAGCAGCCAACTCCCGCTAGCGGGAGATAGGGTGGAGTTCTTC.

This clonotype was picked up a small number of times. V is TRBV20-1 and J is TRBJ2-7; D is possibly TRBD1 (6 bases). The CDR3 loop spans 15 amino acids. CDR1 is DFQATT, CDR2 SNEGSKA, per germline (reference sequence). Trimming took off 0 bases at V and 3 bases at J, with 15 bases between the two ends. The CDR3 region is CSARDLGARGYEQYF. CDR3 bases: TGCAGTGCTAGAGATTTGGGGGCCAGGGGCTACGAGCAGTACTTC.

The rearrangement links TRBV9 to TRBJ1-4; no definite D call. The CDR3 runs 13 residues. The V and J ends lost 0 bases and 6 bases respectively, with 6 bases between them. Germline V CDR1 and CDR2: SGDLS, YYNGEE. The CDR3 DNA sequence: TGTGCCAGCAGCGTAGGGGCGTATGAAAAACTGTTTTTT. The encoded protein is CASSVGAYEKLFF.

The chain joins TRBV4-1 to TRBJ2-3; 9 positions match TRBD2. This CDR3 region has 16 residues. Germline lookup yields CDR1 MGHRA and CDR2 YSYEKL. V was clipped by 4 bases and J by 7 bases; unmatched bases: 12. The CDR3 DNA sequence: TGCGCCAGCAGCCGAGAGATCCTAGCGGGGCGGAATACGCAGTATTTT. Translating gives CASSREILAGRNTQYF.

J is TRBJ2-7 and V is TRBV2, with D unresolved. Germline values: CDR1 SNHLY, CDR2 FYNNEI. This CDR3 spans 13 amino acids. Trimming shortened V by 3 bases and J by 5 bases, and 11 bases separated the two germline ends. The CDR3 DNA sequence: TGTGCCAGCAGTGATAGGGTAACCAACGAGCAGTACTTC. It specifies CASSDRVTNEQYF.

The chain carries TRBV23-1 and TRBJ2-7, with D perhaps TRBD1 (5 bases). TRBV23-1 is recorded as an ORF, its role being uncertain. V was pared by 0 bases and J by 0 bases, with 6 bases between. The CDR3 runs to 14 residues. The DNA of the CDR3 is TGCGCCAGCAGTCAATCCGACAGCTCCTACGAGCAGTACTTC. Protein: CASSQSDSSYEQYF.